The next 23 T cell receptor beta chains were all read from a single sample in a study of blood T cells in healthy people across ages. Primed by a sample-barcoded 5' primer and a J-beta primer mix, a second PCR proceeded for about 7 to 11 cycles. In TCRdb, the 5' RACE reads were re-called with MiXCR into one record per CDR3 protein. The sample carries over 600,000 distinct CDR3 sequences, about 61% recorded once. The sample taken for sequencing was blood. These receptors came from a man aged 40-49 years in good health.

The chain uses TRBV11-2 and TRBJ2-3; TRBD2 agrees at 15 bases. Germline V gene data show CDR1 as SGHAT and CDR2 as FQNNGV. The V segment lost 4 bases and the J segment 12 bases; nucleotides outside the gene matches: 11. This CDR3 has 16 residues. The DNA for the CDR3 is TGTGCCAGCAGCTCTGGACTAGCGGGGGGGTTGGGTCGACAGTATTTT. Its protein product is CASSSGLAGGLGRQYF. Combining the CDR3 with reference TRBV11-2 and TRBJ2-3 gives the whole variable domain EAGVAQSPRYKIIEKRQSVAFWCNPISGHATLYWYQQILGQGPKLLIQFQNNGVVDDSQLPKDRFSAERLKGVDSTLKIQPAKLEDSAVYLCASSSGLAGGLGRQYFGPGTRLTVL.

The chain combines TRBV5-1 with TRBJ2-1; 7 nucleotides align to TRBD2. CDR1 is SGHRS, CDR2 YFSETQ, per germline. The V segment lost 4 bases and the J segment 5 bases; nucleotides outside the gene matches: 3. The CDR3 contains 13 residues. This CDR3 is CASSPGLDNEQFF. CDR3 in DNA: TGCGCCAGCAGCCCCGGACTAGACAATGAGCAGTTCTTC.

The V call is TRBV7-9, the J call TRBJ2-7; D perhaps matches TRBD2 (6 bases). CDR1 SEHNR and CDR2 FQNEAQ come from the germline V gene (reference sequence). V was trimmed by 4 bases and J by 3 bases, leaving 13 bases between them. This CDR3 region has 14 residues. CDR3 sequence reads: CASSSTTRYYEQYF. The DNA for the CDR3 is TGTGCCAGCAGCTCGACGACTAGATACTACGAGCAGTACTTC.

The chain is built from TRBV28 and TRBJ2-7; 10 bases are shared with TRBD2. The J segment lost 3 bases and the V segment lost 6 bases, leaving 11 bases of the junction unmatched. The germline CDR1 and CDR2 sequences are MDHEN and SYDVKM. There are 16 residues in the CDR3. The CDR3: CASRHHQVAGGYEQYF. The CDR3 coding sequence is TGTGCCAGCAGGCACCACCAAGTAGCGGGAGGCTACGAGCAGTACTTC.

CDR3 sequence (DNA): TGCAGCGTGGGGACAGGCGGCACTGAAGCTTTCTTT. The encoded protein is CSVGTGGTEAFF. The rearrangement uses TRBV29-1 and TRBJ1-1; TRBD1 aligns across 8 bases. Germline CDR1 SQVTM, CDR2 ANQGSEA. CDR3 length: 12 amino acids. V trimming: 6 bases; J trimming: 4 bases; junction bases outside the gene matches: 4.

The chain links TRBV2 to TRBJ2-4, with TRBD1 identical over 7 bases. The end of the DNA aligns better with TRBJ2-7, so the J call may be wrong. The length of the CDR3 is 12 residues. Germline V CDR1 and CDR2: SNHLY, FYNNEI. Written as DNA, the CDR3 is TGTGCCAGCGGAAAGACAGGGTACGAGCAGTACTTC. Its protein product is CASGKTGYEQYF.

Ten or more counts support this clonotype. The gene calls are TRBV18 and TRBJ2-1; either TRBD1 or TRBD2 may supply D (6 bases each). CDR1 and CDR2 (germline): KGHSH, LQKENI. The germline V and J ends were trimmed by 5 bases and 9 bases, with 26 bases remaining between them. The CDR3 extends over 17 amino acids. CDR3 protein: CASSSKDSPVWGGEQFF. The CDR3 DNA sequence: TGTGCCAGCTCATCCAAGGACAGCCCGGTATGGGGAGGTGAGCAGTTCTTC.

This clonotype has more than one count but fewer than ten. The rearrangement uses TRBV6-2 or TRBV6-3 and TRBJ2-1; D call uncertain. The V gene's germline CDR1 is MNHEY and CDR2 SVGEGT. The CDR3 totals 13 residues. The V and J ends lost 5 bases and 6 bases respectively, with 11 bases between them. The CDR3: CASSQLVPNEQFF. CDR3 nucleotides: TGTGCCAGCAGTCAGCTGGTTCCCAATGAGCAGTTCTTC.

The V gene is TRBV28, the J gene TRBJ2-4; 9 nucleotides align to TRBD1. Trimming at V came to 5 bases and at J to 13 bases, leaving 15 bases not matched to a gene. The CDR3 totals 15 residues. The germline V gene has CDR1 MDHEN and CDR2 SYDVKM. CDR3 bases: TGTGCCAGCAGTCCGACCGGGACAGGGTGGGGAGAGCAGTACTTC. It encodes CASSPTGTGWGEQYF.

The chain links TRBV6-5 to TRBJ1-1; 7 bases map to TRBD1. The CDR3 extends over 17 amino acids. Germline assignment: CDR1 MNHEY and CDR2 SVGAGI. V was clipped by 4 bases and J by 1 base; unmatched bases: 12. Here the CDR3 reads CASSSTGVRRGNTEAFF. CDR3 nucleotide sequence: TGTGCCAGCAGTTCAACAGGGGTTCGACGTGGGAACACTGAAGCTTTCTTT.

This sequence joins TRBV27 and TRBJ2-7; D perhaps matches TRBD1 (6 bases). This CDR3 has 16 residues. From germline, CDR1 is MNHEY and CDR2 SMNVEV (reference sequence). Between the trimmed V and J ends, which lost 4 bases and 3 bases, there was a span of 19 bases. CDR3 loop: CASSSAPGGVDYEQYF. In DNA, the CDR3 is TGTGCCAGCAGTTCTGCCCCTGGGGGCGTCGACTACGAGCAGTACTTC.

The rearrangement uses TRBV20-1 and TRBJ2-3; 7 bases align to TRBD1. CDR1 is DFQATT, CDR2 SNEGSKA, per germline (reference sequence). The length of the CDR3 is 14 residues. Trimming at V came to 3 bases and at J to 3 bases, leaving 6 bases not matched to a gene. DNA of the CDR3: TGCAGTGCTAGGAAACAGGGGATAACAGATACGCAGTATTTT. It specifies CSARKQGITDTQYF.

This clonotype was counted a few times. V usage is TRBV11-2 and J usage is TRBJ2-7; a possible D gene is TRBD1 (5 bases). The CDR3 length is 16 residues. Germline V lookup: CDR1 SGHAT, CDR2 FQNNGV. The V end was cut by 1 base, the J end by 1 base, with 14 bases between. CDR3 nucleotides: TGTGCCAGCAGCTTAGGTGCCAGGGCGGCGTCCTACGAGCAGTACTTC. Translated, it gives CASSLGARAASYEQYF.

This chain uses TRBV7-9 with TRBJ1-1, with D unresolved. CDR1 is SEHNR, CDR2 FQNEAQ, per germline (reference sequence). This CDR3 comprises 12 residues. Trimming cost V 6 bases and J 5 bases, with 10 bases left between them. This chain's CDR3 is CASRLAATEAFF. In DNA form, the CDR3 reads TGTGCCAGCAGGCTAGCGGCTACTGAAGCTTTCTTT. The entire variable domain, with the rest obtained from reference TRBV7-9 and TRBJ1-1, is as follows: DTGVSQNPRHKITKRGQNVTFRCDPISEHNRLYWYRQTLGQGPEFLTYFQNEAQLEKSRLLSDRFSAERPKGSFSTLEIQRTEQGDSAMYLCASRLAATEAFFGQGTRLTVV.

CDR3 bases: TGTGCCAGCAGCCCGAGGACTAGCGGCACCACAGATACGCAGTATTTT. Translating gives CASSPRTSGTTDTQYF. The chain joins TRBV4-2 to TRBJ2-3, with 10 bases aligning to TRBD2. The germline V gene encodes CDR1 LGHNA and CDR2 YNFKEQ. V gave up 4 bases and J gave up 2 bases; unmatched junction bases: 6. The CDR3 totals 16 residues.

A few counts support this clonotype. The chain combines TRBV4-3 with TRBJ2-3; D gene unclear. This CDR3 spans 13 amino acids. The V gene lost 3 bases and the J gene lost 6 bases, with 10 bases spanning the gap. Germline CDR1 and CDR2: LGHNA and YSLEER. The CDR3 DNA sequence: TGCGCCAGCAGCCAGAATCAAGTGGATACGCAGTATTTT. This gives the protein CASSQNQVDTQYF.

The V and J genes are TRBV14 and TRBJ2-1; TRBD2 aligns across 9 bases. The J call may be mistaken, given a closer DNA end match to TRBJ2-7. The CDR3 runs to 16 residues. CDR1 and CDR2 from the germline V gene are SGHDN and FVKESK. The chain's CDR3 is CASSPSSGVSYNEQYF. The CDR3 DNA reads TGTGCCAGCTCCCCCTCTAGCGGGGTATCCTACAATGAGCAGTACTTC.

Note on this clonotype: This CDR3 fails to terminate in the conserved phenylalanine or tryptophan, so it likely reflects a read error. The chain employs TRBV4-2 and TRBJ2-1; 9 positions match TRBD2. The trim removed 0 bases at V and 4 bases at J, leaving 13 bases unmatched. Per germline, CDR1 LGHNA and CDR2 YNFKEQ. The CDR3 is made up of 19 amino acids. The DNA of the CDR3 is TGTGCCAGCAGCCAAGATGCTAGCGGGGACACCAATGTTTACAATGAGCAGTTCGTC. Translation gives CASSQDASGDTNVYNEQFV.

The chain combines TRBV29-1 with TRBJ2-7; D is perhaps TRBD1 (7 bases). The CDR3 length is 13 residues. V dropped 4 bases and J dropped 3 bases, with 13 bases sitting between them. CDR1 and CDR2 (germline): SQVTM, ANQGSEA. CDR3: CSVGGTVIYEQYF. CDR3 in DNA: TGCAGCGTTGGCGGGACAGTGATCTACGAGCAGTACTTC.

The gene calls are TRBV9 and TRBJ1-4, with D unresolved. Looked up from germline, CDR1 is SGDLS and CDR2 is YYNGEE. The CDR3 is 17 amino acids. Trimming shortened V by 2 bases and J by 0 bases, and 14 bases separated the two germline ends. Here the CDR3 reads CASSVDGRIATNEKLFF. CDR3 sequence (DNA): TGTGCCAGCAGCGTGGACGGACGTATAGCAACTAATGAAAAACTGTTTTTT.

This clonotype was counted a few times. The chain carries TRBV10-3 and TRBJ2-3, with 14 bases aligning to TRBD2. The ends lost 10 bases at V and 12 bases at J; junction bases unmatched: 9. Germline CDR1 reads ENHRY; CDR2 reads SYGVKD. This CDR3 comprises 13 residues. The CDR3 here is CATGLAGGVIQYF. DNA of the CDR3: TGTGCCACCGGACTAGCGGGAGGTGTAATTCAGTATTTT.

J is TRBJ2-5 and V is TRBV20-1; a weak D match, TRBD1 (6 bases). V was shortened by 0 bases and J by 2 bases, with 16 bases between the two germline ends. The germline V gene has CDR1 DFQATT and CDR2 SNEGSKA (reference sequence). The CDR3 is 16 amino acids. The CDR3 loop reads CSAREVQGSLQETQYF. DNA of the CDR3: TGCAGTGCTAGAGAAGTACAGGGATCGTTACAAGAGACCCAGTACTTC.

The chain is built from TRBV10-3 and TRBJ1-3; unclear D gene. V lost 8 bases and J lost 0, with 11 bases in between. Germline V CDR1 and CDR2: ENHRY, SYGVKD. This CDR3 has 14 residues. The CDR3 spells CAIRAELSGNTIYF. The CDR3 region has the DNA TGTGCCATCCGGGCGGAACTCTCTGGAAACACCATATATTTT.